These 27 T cell receptor beta chains originate from one sample sequenced in a study of lymphopenia after photon versus proton radiotherapy. Some clones are missing from TCRdb's copy, which holds only in-frame ones; the method was immunoSEQ multiplex PCR. The sample shows around 29,000 clones, 84% of them seen only once. The source was peripheral blood, collected from a patient treated with proton-based radiotherapy. All receptors come from an older woman with pancreatic cancer.

The J gene is TRBJ1-4, the V gene TRBV7-2; D remains ambiguous. The germline V and J ends were trimmed by 5 bases and 5 bases, with 12 bases remaining between them. CDR1 and CDR2 (germline): SGHTA, FQGNSA. This CDR3 region has 14 residues. The CDR3 coding sequence is TGTGCCAGCAGCCGGACGGCGAGAAATGAAAAACTGTTTTTT. This translates into CASSRTARNEKLFF.

V gene TRBV28 combines with J gene TRBJ2-5; no clear D. The V gene lost 6 bases and the J gene lost 5 bases, with 16 bases spanning the gap. CDR3 length: 14 residues. Germline assignment: CDR1 MDHEN and CDR2 SYDVKM. This CDR3 is CASRSTSEGETQYF. CDR3 nucleotide sequence: TGTGCCAGCAGATCGACAAGTGAAGGGGAGACCCAGTACTTC.

V and J are TRBV15 and TRBJ1-5; no firm D call. Germline V CDR1 and CDR2: LNHNV, YYDKDF (reference sequence). Trimming cost V 0 bases and J 4 bases, with 13 bases left between them. This CDR3 has 16 amino acids. The CDR3 spells CATSRELGLANQPQHF. The CDR3, as DNA: TGTGCCACCAGCAGAGAATTGGGTCTCGCAAATCAGCCCCAGCATTTT.

V usage is TRBV9 and J usage is TRBJ1-2; D remains unclear. The CDR3 runs 13 residues. Trimming pared 0 bases from V and 7 bases from J, leaving 10 bases between. Germline V gene data show CDR1 as SGDLS and CDR2 as YYNGEE. The DNA of the CDR3 is TGTGCCAGCAGCGTAGTTGGGAAAGTTGGCTACACCTTC. It yields the protein CASSVVGKVGYTF.

This chain joins TRBV6-5 and TRBJ1-5; TRBD1 agrees at 7 bases. The trim removed 7 bases at V and 9 bases at J, leaving 15 bases unmatched. CDR1 MNHEY and CDR2 SVGAGI come from the germline V gene. The CDR3 totals 15 residues. This chain's CDR3 is CASTNPTGPKSPQHF. The CDR3 bases are TGTGCCAGCACCAACCCGACAGGGCCTAAATCGCCCCAGCATTTT.

The chain carries TRBV27 and TRBJ2-3; 11 positions agree with TRBD2. Germline V lookup: CDR1 MNHEY, CDR2 SMNVEV (reference sequence). CDR3 length equals 15 residues. With V trimmed by 6 bases and J by 0 bases, 2 bases remained unmatched. CDR3 DNA sequence: TGTGCCAGCAGGGGACTAGCGGTTAGCACAGATACGCAGTATTTT. It codes for CASRGLAVSTDTQYF.

This rearrangement joins TRBV19 to TRBJ2-7; D is perhaps TRBD1 (8 bases). V was pared by 5 bases and J by 4 bases, with 15 bases between. CDR3 size: 14 residues. Germline V CDR1 and CDR2: LNHDA, SQIVND (reference sequence). CDR3 residues: CASSSTGGGYEQYF. DNA of the CDR3: TGTGCCAGTAGTTCCACAGGGGGAGGGTACGAGCAGTACTTC.

This rearrangement joins TRBV6-6 to TRBJ1-4; D remains unclear. The CDR3 is 16 residues long. The V end was cut by 8 bases, the J end by 0 bases, with 16 bases between. CDR1 and CDR2 from the germline V gene are MNHNY and SVGAGI (reference sequence). In DNA, the CDR3 is TGTGCCAGCGATGCACGGTGGGATGCAACTAATGAAAAACTGTTTTTT. This codes for CASDARWDATNEKLFF.

The rearrangement uses TRBV5-4 and TRBJ2-7; D possibly corresponds to TRBD1 (5 bases). Trimming took 4 bases from V and 3 from J, leaving 8 bases between them. The CDR3 covers 12 residues. CDR1 is SGHNT and CDR2 is YYREEE in the germline V gene (reference sequence). This chain's CDR3 is CASSPDSYEQYF. The CDR3 nucleotides read TGTGCCAGCAGCCCCGACAGCTACGAGCAGTACTTC.

DNA for the CDR3: TGTGCCAGCAGCTTGGCAGGGTTAAGCTACACCTTC. Translating it yields CASSLAGLSYTF. The chain combines TRBV5-4 with TRBJ1-2; the D gene is possibly TRBD1 (5 bases). V shed 0 bases and J shed 9 bases, with 9 bases lying between them. In germline, CDR1 is SGHNT, CDR2 YYREEE (reference sequence). The CDR3 covers 12 residues.

The chain carries TRBV4-2 and TRBJ1-1; TRBD1 matches 12 bases. The CDR3 length is 18 residues. Germline trimming cut 4 bases from V and 9 bases from J; bases unmatched to any gene: 18. CDR1 is LGHNA, CDR2 YNFKEQ, per germline. CDR3 nucleotides: TGTGCCAGCAGCCGTGATACGGGACAGGGGGCGTCAGGTTCTAAAGCTTTCTTT. As protein: CASSRDTGQGASGSKAFF.

V and J are TRBV5-4 and TRBJ1-1; 8 bases are a match to TRBD1. CDR1 is SGHNT and CDR2 is YYREEE in the germline V gene (reference sequence). This CDR3 is 18 amino acids long. V shed 4 bases and J 1 base; nucleotides not matched to a gene: 15. CDR3 protein: CASSPTPRQGIGNTEAFF. The CDR3, as DNA: TGTGCCAGCAGCCCGACACCCCGACAGGGGATTGGGAACACTGAAGCTTTCTTT.

This clone showed up just a few times. The chain combines TRBV7-6 with TRBJ2-3; perhaps D is TRBD1 or TRBD2 (8 bases each). The CDR3 runs to 17 residues. Germline lookup yields CDR1 SGHVS and CDR2 FNYEAQ. V shed 3 bases and J shed 3 bases, with 19 bases lying between them. The CDR3 protein is CASSLGDRIAGTDTQYF. The CDR3 DNA reads TGTGCCAGCAGCTTGGGGGACAGGATAGCGGGAACAGATACGCAGTATTTT. Full variable domain (outside the CDR3, taken from reference TRBV7-6 and TRBJ2-3): GAGVSQSPRYKVTKRGQDVALRCDPISGHVSLYWYRQALGQGPEFLTYFNYEAQQDKSGLPNDRFSAERPEGSISTLTIQRTEQRDSAMYRCASSLGDRIAGTDTQYFGPGTRLTVL.

The rearrangement uses TRBV19 and TRBJ2-7, with 10 bases that match TRBD2. The CDR3 has 18 residues. Germline CDR1 is LNHDA and CDR2 is SQIVND (reference sequence). The ends lost 3 bases at V and 0 bases at J; junction bases unmatched: 11. The CDR3 bases are TGTGCCAGTAGTATCGAGGCTAGCGGGAGCCTATTCTCCTACGAGCAGTACTTC. Protein sequence: CASSIEASGSLFSYEQYF.

V and J are TRBV28 and TRBJ1-5; TRBD1 matches at 7 bases. The CDR3 consists of 15 residues. J gave up 0 bases and V 6 bases, and 5 bases lay outside the gene matches. Germline lookup yields CDR1 MDHEN and CDR2 SYDVKM. CDR3 residues: CASRGQWSSNQPQHF. In DNA form, the CDR3 reads TGTGCCAGCAGGGGACAGTGGAGTAGCAATCAGCCCCAGCATTTT.

This sequence joins TRBV7-9 and TRBJ2-3; 7 bases map to TRBD1. The CDR3 totals 13 residues. V shed 11 bases, J shed 2 bases, and the junction held 7 bases outside the gene matches. Germline V gives CDR1 SEHNR, CDR2 FQNEAQ (reference sequence). The CDR3 spells CAAGDRITDTQYF. CDR3 DNA sequence: TGTGCCGCAGGGGACAGAATCACAGATACGCAGTATTTT.

This chain connects TRBV7-9 to TRBJ2-3, with 10 bases that match TRBD1. The CDR3 is 18 residues long. Germline V CDR1 and CDR2: SEHNR, FQNEAQ (reference sequence). V was pared by 5 bases and J by 5 bases, with 16 bases of the junction left unmatched. The CDR3 is CASSPRGSGQGLGDTQYF. CDR3 DNA: TGTGCCAGCAGCCCCCGGGGATCGGGACAGGGGTTAGGAGATACGCAGTATTTT.

This chain joins TRBV19 and TRBJ2-3; perhaps TRBD2 as D (6 bases). CDR1 is LNHDA and CDR2 is SQIVND in the germline V gene (reference sequence). V lost 6 bases, J lost 5 bases, and 15 bases lay in between. CDR3 length: 14 amino acids. For the CDR3, the DNA is TGTGCCAGTAGGGGGGACTTTCGGGAAGATACGCAGTATTTT. Encoded protein: CASRGDFREDTQYF.

The chain recombines TRBV29-1 with TRBJ2-2; TRBD1 agrees at 9 bases. Germline-derived CDR1 and CDR2 are SQVTM and ANQGSEA. The CDR3 covers 14 residues. Trimming removed 6 bases from V and 7 bases from J; junction bases left unmatched: 9. Written as DNA, the CDR3 is TGCAGCGTGCCGGGACAGGGCGGGATCGGGGAGCTGTTTTTT. As protein: CSVPGQGGIGELFF.

V usage is TRBV11-3 and J usage is TRBJ2-2; maybe TRBD1 (6 bases). The germline gives CDR1 SGHNT, CDR2 YENEEA. This CDR3 comprises 14 residues. The ends were cut back, 5 bases at V and 1 base at J, with 8 bases in the middle. DNA for the CDR3: TGTGCCAGCAGCCCGACAGGGAACACCGGGGAGCTGTTTTTT. Amino acid sequence: CASSPTGNTGELFF.

The chain recombines TRBV5-1 with TRBJ1-2; D is unclear. The CDR3 totals 13 residues. Germline CDR1 SGHRS, CDR2 YFSETQ. Between the trimmed V and J ends, which lost 4 bases and 8 bases, there was a span of 15 bases. The CDR3, as DNA: TGCGCCAGCAGCGGCCCTACTCCGGAGGGCTACACCTTC. Translating it yields CASSGPTPEGYTF.

J is TRBJ2-5 and V is TRBV6-5; weak D call: TRBD1 (6 bases). The CDR3 totals 15 residues. Germline V CDR1 and CDR2: MNHEY, SVGAGI. Trimming removed 2 bases at V and 5 bases at J, with 15 bases between. The CDR3 sequence: CASSYVSGRGETQYF. Here the CDR3 DNA reads TGTGCCAGCAGTTACGTGTCGGGAAGGGGGGAGACCCAGTACTTC.

The rearrangement uses TRBV6-5 and TRBJ2-3, with D unclear. The CDR3 is 16 amino acids. The V and J ends lost 2 bases and 0 bases respectively, with 12 bases between them. Germline CDR1 and CDR2: MNHEY and SVGAGI. The CDR3 here is CASSYTISASTDTQYF. The DNA for the CDR3 is TGTGCCAGCAGTTACACTATAAGCGCTAGCACAGATACGCAGTATTTT.

This clone was observed a few times. The junction departs from germline at one end; a sequencing error may be responsible. This chain links TRBV7-7 with TRBJ2-1, with 7 bases matching TRBD1. This CDR3 spans 15 amino acids. The germline gives CDR1 SSHAT, CDR2 FNYEAQ (reference sequence). CDR3 sequence: CASSSIEGANNEQFF. The CDR3 DNA follows: TGTGCTAGCAGCTCCATCGAGGGGGCAAACAATGAGCAGTTCTTC. The whole variable domain, filled in from reference TRBV7-7 and TRBJ2-1, reads GAGVSQSPRYKVTKRGQDVTLRCDPISSHATLYWYQQALGQGPEFLTYFNYEAQPDKSGLPSDRFSAERPEGSISTLTIQRTEQRDSAMYRCASSSIEGANNEQFFGPGTRLTVL.

The rearrangement links TRBV18 to TRBJ2-5; D may correspond to TRBD1 or TRBD2 (6 bases each). The CDR3 length is 16 residues. CDR1 KGHSH and CDR2 LQKENI come from the germline V gene. Trimming took 3 bases from V and 5 from J, leaving 19 bases between them. The DNA for the CDR3 is TGTGCCAGCTCACCTTCAGGGGAAATAAGCGGGGAGACCCAGTACTTC. Amino acids: CASSPSGEISGETQYF.

This clone turned up a few times. This chain uses TRBV6-1 with TRBJ2-2, with 10 bases matching TRBD2. The CDR3 extends over 13 amino acids. V dropped 5 bases and J dropped 6; count of bases not matched to a gene: 0. CDR1 is MNHNS and CDR2 is SASEGT in the germline V gene. The CDR3 reads CASSLAGAGELFF. In DNA, the CDR3 is TGTGCCAGCAGTCTAGCGGGAGCCGGGGAGCTGTTTTTT.

The V and J genes are TRBV19 and TRBJ1-2; no clear D gene. The CDR3 covers 11 residues. Germline CDR1 LNHDA, CDR2 SQIVND (reference sequence). V lost 9 bases to trimming and J lost 3 bases, with 8 bases between them. As DNA, the CDR3 is TGTGCCAGCAGGCTAGACTATGGCTACACCTTC. This encodes CASRLDYGYTF.